This T cell receptor (beta chain) came from a study of blood T cell repertoires in COVID-19. Study as a whole: COVID-19 samples, acute and convalescent, were from the United States, Italy and Spain. Sample material is recorded as cDNA or gDNA derived from T cells, B-cell-depleted T cells, or PBMCs.

After removal of 0 bases from V and 9 bases from J, the junction contained 7 bases not matched to a gene. Germline V gene data show CDR1 as SGHDT and CDR2 as YYEEEE. The CDR3 has 16 residues. This clone was counted between two and nine times. Per the study methods: For nucleated cells, counts were estimated from reference gene primer amplification. Assay used: immunoSEQ multiplex PCR; TCRdb lists only in-frame clones, some missing. The V and J calls and the clone size are those of that table, but D and trimming were determined from the DNA. Here the sample spans around 450,000 clones, more than 85% being singletons.

Sequenced: peripheral blood. The TCR was taken from a woman aged 25 to 45 with acute or convalescent COVID-19. The rearrangement uses TRBV5-6 and TRBJ2-1, with TRBD2 matching 12 bases. The CDR3 region has the DNA TGTGCCAGCAGCTTGGTTCTAGCGGGGGGGACAGTTGAGCAGTTCTTC. Encoded protein: CASSLVLAGGTVEQFF.